The T cell receptor beta chain under discussion was sequenced for a study of response to subunit inactivated influenza vaccine. General study findings and limits: Each seasonal flu vaccination may recruit only limited new T cells, authors suggested.

From the RT-PCR reads, TCRdb called clonotypes with MiXCR, one entry per CDR3 protein. Here the sample spans about 780,000 distinct CDR3 sequences, less than 20% being singletons. In this sample, this clonotype turned up many times. Antigen specificity is unknown. Trimming pared 6 bases from V and 2 bases from J, leaving 11 bases between. The CDR3 contains 13 residues. This sample comprised PBMCs from blood, obtained about 5 days after vaccination. The chain uses TRBV12-3 or TRBV12-4 and TRBJ2-7, with D possibly being TRBD2 (5 bases). This TCR came from a man aged 50 to 59 who received an inactivated influenza vaccine. CDR3 nucleotide sequence: TGTGCCAGCAGGTCCGCCGGGGCCTACGAGCAGTACTTC. Its translation is CASRSAGAYEQYF.